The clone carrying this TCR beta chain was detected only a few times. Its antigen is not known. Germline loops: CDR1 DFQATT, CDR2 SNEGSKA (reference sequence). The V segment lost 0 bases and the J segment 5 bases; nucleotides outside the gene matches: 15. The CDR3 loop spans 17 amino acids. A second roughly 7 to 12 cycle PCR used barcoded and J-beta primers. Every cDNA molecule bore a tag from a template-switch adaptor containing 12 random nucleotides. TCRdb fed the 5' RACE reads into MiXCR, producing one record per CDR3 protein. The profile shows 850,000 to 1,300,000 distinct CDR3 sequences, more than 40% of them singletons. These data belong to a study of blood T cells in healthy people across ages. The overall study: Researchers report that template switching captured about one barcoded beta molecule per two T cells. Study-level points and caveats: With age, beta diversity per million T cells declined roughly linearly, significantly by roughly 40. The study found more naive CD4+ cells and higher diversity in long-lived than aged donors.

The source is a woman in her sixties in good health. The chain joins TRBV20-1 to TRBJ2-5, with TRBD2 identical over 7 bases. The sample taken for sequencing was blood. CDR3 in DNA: TGCAGTGCTAGAGATCAATGGGGGGGTCCTGCAAAGGAGACCCAGTACTTC. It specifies CSARDQWGGPAKETQYF.